The 7 T cell receptor beta chains presented below share a single source sample, sequenced in a study of OX40 agonist ivuxolimab in advanced cancers. The method was immunoSEQ multiplex PCR; TCRdb's version includes in-frame clones alone and lacks a portion of them. This sample carries some 70,000 clones, nearly 90% of them seen once, and the ten largest clones take about 1.3%. The source material was CD4+ or CD8+ T cells sorted from blood, sampled in a trial of the OX40 agonist ivuxolimab. These receptors were obtained from an adult with an advanced solid tumor such as melanoma, head and neck, liver or kidney cancer.

This chain joins TRBV9 and TRBJ2-1; D might be TRBD1 (6 bases). The CDR3 has 14 residues. The germline V gene encodes CDR1 SGDLS and CDR2 YYNGEE. Trimming removed 1 base from V and 5 bases from J, with 10 bases in between. The CDR3 reads CASSVSRDNNEQFF. The CDR3 DNA reads as TGTGCCAGCAGCGTAAGTCGGGACAACAATGAGCAGTTCTTC.

The chain uses TRBV30 and TRBJ2-3, with TRBD2 identical over 7 bases. J gave up 4 bases and V 5 bases, and 9 bases lay outside the gene matches. Germline V gene data show CDR1 as GTSNPN and CDR2 as SVGIG (reference sequence). The CDR3 is 14 amino acids. CDR3 residues: CAWGGGRSPDTQYF. The CDR3 coding sequence is TGTGCCTGGGGCGGCGGGAGAAGCCCAGATACGCAGTATTTT. The whole variable domain, filled in from reference TRBV30 and TRBJ2-3, reads SQTIHQWPATLVQPVGSPLSLECTVEGTSNPNLYWYRQAAGRGLQLLFYSVGIGQISSEVPQNLSASRPQDRQFILSSKKLLLSDSGFYLCAWGGGRSPDTQYFGPGTRLTVL.

This rearrangement joins TRBV4-3 to TRBJ1-3, with 7 bases fitting TRBD1. Trimming removed 0 bases from V and 3 bases from J; junction bases left unmatched: 11. The germline V gene has CDR1 LGHNA and CDR2 YSLEER. The CDR3 contains 18 residues. This chain's CDR3 is CASSQDPVRQGGGNTIYF. The CDR3 nucleotides are TGCGCCAGCAGCCAAGATCCAGTCCGACAGGGAGGTGGAAACACCATATATTTT.

The gene calls are TRBV6-1 and TRBJ2-1; 12 bases align to TRBD2. This CDR3 spans 17 amino acids. V dropped 6 bases and J dropped 2; count of bases not matched to a gene: 8. The V gene's germline CDR1 is MNHNS and CDR2 SASEGT. The CDR3 DNA reads as TGTGCCAGCAGCGAACCCCGGACTAGCGGGACCTACAATGAGCAGTTCTTC. This translates into CASSEPRTSGTYNEQFF.

The chain uses TRBV5-5 and TRBJ2-2, with 10 bases aligning to TRBD2. After removal of 4 bases from V and 9 bases from J, the junction contained 18 bases not matched to a gene. CDR1 and CDR2 (germline): SGHKS, YYEKEE (reference sequence). The CDR3 runs 18 residues. The CDR3 sequence: CASSPTRVEREGPRELFF. The CDR3 DNA reads TGTGCCAGCAGCCCCACCCGGGTGGAGCGGGAGGGCCCGCGGGAGCTGTTTTTT.

By proportion, this clone is medium-sized. V and J are TRBV28 and TRBJ2-7, with 11 positions matching TRBD2. The CDR3 consists of 14 residues. Trimming took 8 bases from V and 5 from J; bases not matched to a gene: 8. Per germline, CDR1 MDHEN and CDR2 SYDVKM. In nucleotides, the CDR3 is TGTGCCAGCCAGACTAGCGGGATATCCCACGAGCAGTACTTC. Protein: CASQTSGISHEQYF. Combining the CDR3 with reference TRBV28 and TRBJ2-7 gives the whole variable domain DVKVTQSSRYLVKRTGEKVFLECVQDMDHENMFWYRQDPGLGLRLIYFSYDVKMKEKGDIPEGYSVSREKKERFSLILESASTNQTSMYLCASQTSGISHEQYFGPGTRLTVT.

The DNA for the CDR3 is TGTGCCAGCAGTGGGACGGTCTATGGCTACACCTTC. This codes for CASSGTVYGYTF. The V gene is TRBV2, the J gene TRBJ1-2; the D is unclear. The CDR3 spans 12 residues. The germline V gene has CDR1 SNHLY and CDR2 FYNNEI. V was shortened by 4 bases and J by 4 bases, with 7 bases between the two germline ends.